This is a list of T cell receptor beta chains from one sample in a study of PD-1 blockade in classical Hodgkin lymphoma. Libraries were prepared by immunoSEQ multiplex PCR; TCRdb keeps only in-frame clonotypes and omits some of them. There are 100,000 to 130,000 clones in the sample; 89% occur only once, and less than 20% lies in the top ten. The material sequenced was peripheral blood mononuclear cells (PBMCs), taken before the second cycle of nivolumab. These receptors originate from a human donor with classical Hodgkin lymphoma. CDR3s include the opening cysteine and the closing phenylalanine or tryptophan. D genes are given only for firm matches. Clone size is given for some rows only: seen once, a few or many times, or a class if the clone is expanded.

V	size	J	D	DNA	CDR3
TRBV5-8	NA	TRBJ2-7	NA	TGTGCCAGCAGCCACCGGACAGACTACGAGCAGTACTTC	CASSHRTDYEQYF
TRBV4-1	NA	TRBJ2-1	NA	TGCGCCAGCAGCCAAGAGTCCCTTAGTGGCAATGAGCAGTTCTTC	CASSQESLSGNEQFF
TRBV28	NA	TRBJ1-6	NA	TGTGCCAGCACCCAGAATTCACCCCTCCACTTT	CASTQNSPLHF
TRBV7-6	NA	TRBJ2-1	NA	TGTGCCAGCAGCGCGGAGGTGGGGTACAATGAGCAGTTCTTC	CASSAEVGYNEQFF
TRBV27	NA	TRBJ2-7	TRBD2	TGTGCCACCGCCCCCCTGGGACTAGCGGGGACCGAGCAGTACTTC	CATAPLGLAGTEQYF
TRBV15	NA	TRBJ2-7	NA	TGTGCCACCAGCAGAGGACCATCCACGGAGCAGTACTTC	CATSRGPSTEQYF
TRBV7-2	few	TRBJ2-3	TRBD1	TGTGCCAGCAGCTTAGCTTCGCCCAGGGGGACAGATACGCAGTATTTT	CASSLASPRGTDTQYF
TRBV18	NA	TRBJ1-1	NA	TGTGCCAGCTCACCGCCCGGAGCGAGGAACACTGAAGCTTTCTTT	CASSPPGARNTEAFF
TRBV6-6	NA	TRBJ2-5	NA	TGTGCCAGCAGTTACTCCCGCTGGGAGACCCAGTACTTC	CASSYSRWETQYF
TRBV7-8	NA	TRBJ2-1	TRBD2	TGTGCCAGCAGCTCGGGACTAGCGATTTACAATGAGCAGTTCTTC	CASSSGLAIYNEQFF
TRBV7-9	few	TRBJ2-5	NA	TGTGCCAGCAGCTTCGGGTCTTGGTACCAAGAGACCCAGTACTTC	CASSFGSWYQETQYF
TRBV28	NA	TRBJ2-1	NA	TGTGCCAGCAGTTACCGGGAGACCGGCGGGCAGTTCTTC	CASSYRETGGQFF
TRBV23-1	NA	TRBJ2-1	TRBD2	TGCGCCAGCAGCCGACGGGGACTAGTCTACAATGAGCAGTTCTTC	CASSRRGLVYNEQFF
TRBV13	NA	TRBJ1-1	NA	TGTGCCAGCAGCTTGGTAGGGATGGAAGCTTTCTTT	CASSLVGMEAFF
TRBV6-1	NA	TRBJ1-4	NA	TGTGCCAGCAGGGAGACACCCAGTGATGAAAAACTGTTTTTT	CASRETPSDEKLFF
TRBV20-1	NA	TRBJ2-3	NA	TGCAGTGCTAGAGACAGGGTGCAGTATTTT	CSARDRVQYF
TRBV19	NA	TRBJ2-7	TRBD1	TGTGCCAGTAGTATAGCCCCGGGACAGTCCTACGAGCAGTACTTC	CASSIAPGQSYEQYF
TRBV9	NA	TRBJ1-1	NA	TGTGCCAGCAGCAAGGTCACAGGGCCTGAAGCTTTCTTT	CASSKVTGPEAFF
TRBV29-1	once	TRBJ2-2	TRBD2	TGCAGCGTCCGAATGACTAGCGGGATACCCGGGGAGCTGTTTTTT	CSVRMTSGIPGELFF
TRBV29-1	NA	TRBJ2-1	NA	TGCAGCGTTCCCGGGACCCTAAAATACAATGAGCAGTTCTTC	CSVPGTLKYNEQFF
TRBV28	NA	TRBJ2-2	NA	TGTGCCAGCACCCGAGGGGGGGTTGGTAGCGGGGAGCTGTTTTTT	CASTRGGVGSGELFF
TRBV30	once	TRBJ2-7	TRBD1	TGTGCCTGGAGCCGAACAGGCAGGGGGCGCGACGAGCAGTACTTC	CAWSRTGRGRDEQYF
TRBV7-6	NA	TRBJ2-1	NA	TGTGCCAGCAGCTTAGGTTCGGGTGGTCGGCCCTTCTCCTACAATGAGCAGTTCTTC	CASSLGSGGRPFSYNEQFF
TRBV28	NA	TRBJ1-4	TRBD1	TGTGCCAGCAGCCCTCTCGACAGGGGGAGTGAAAAACTGTTTTTT	CASSPLDRGSEKLFF